These 5 T cell receptor beta chains were all obtained from the same sample, sequenced in a study of T cells after yellow fever vaccination. MiXCR was run by TCRdb on the 5' RACE reads, yielding one entry per CDR3 protein. Among around 150,000 distinct CDR3 sequences listed, around 7% were seen once. The source material was CD4+ T cells sorted from PBMCs, sampled about 5 days after the first yellow fever vaccination. The receptor set was obtained from a man aged 18 to 29 who received the YFV17D yellow fever vaccine.

The sample holds a few counts of this clonotype. J is TRBJ1-5 and V is TRBV6-5; TRBD1 matches at 10 bases. The length of the CDR3 is 15 residues. J gave up 6 bases and V 2 bases, and 4 bases lay outside the gene matches. Per the germline V gene, CDR1 is MNHEY and CDR2 is SVGAGI. The CDR3 region has the DNA TGTGCCAGCAGTTACGGACAGGGGGTCGGTCAGCCCCAGCATTTT. As protein: CASSYGQGVGQPQHF.

The V gene is TRBV18, the J gene TRBJ2-3; 10 bases align to TRBD2. This CDR3 has 15 amino acids. V lost 0 bases to trimming and J lost 4 bases; unmatched junction nucleotides: 1. Germline values: CDR1 KGHSH, CDR2 LQKENI. CDR3 amino acids: CASSPPLAGADTQYF. The DNA of the CDR3 is TGTGCCAGCTCACCACCCCTAGCGGGGGCAGATACGCAGTATTTT. Together with reference TRBV18 and TRBJ2-3, the CDR3 gives the full variable domain: NAGVMQNPRHLVRRRGQEARLRCSPMKGHSHVYWYRQLPEEGLKFMVYLQKENIIDESGMPKERFSAEFPKEGPSILRIQQVVRGDSAAYFCASSPPLAGADTQYFGPGTRLTVL.

The chain is built from TRBV29-1 and TRBJ2-5; 8 bases are shared with TRBD2. V dropped 4 bases and J dropped 3; count of bases not matched to a gene: 7. The CDR3 length is 14 residues. From germline, CDR1 is SQVTM and CDR2 ANQGSEA. CDR3 nucleotide sequence: TGCAGCGTTGGGCCGGGGGGGAGGAAAGAGACCCAGTACTTC. Translated, it gives CSVGPGGRKETQYF.

The CDR3 DNA sequence: TGTGCCAGCGCCCTCCAAACCCACACAGATACGCAGTATTTT. This gives the protein CASALQTHTDTQYF. This chain links TRBV7-3 with TRBJ2-3; unclear D gene. V was shortened by 8 bases and J by 2 bases, with 14 bases between the two germline ends. This CDR3 comprises 14 residues. Germline V gene sequence: CDR1 SGHTA, CDR2 FQGTGA.

This chain connects TRBV5-1 to TRBJ1-1, with D perhaps TRBD1 (5 bases). Germline V gene lookup returns CDR1 SGHRS and CDR2 YFSETQ. V was cut by 4 bases and J by 4 bases, with 11 bases left in between. The CDR3 has 13 residues. The CDR3: CASSGLGGTEAFF. In nucleotides, the CDR3 is TGCGCCAGCAGCGGACTGGGGGGCACTGAAGCTTTCTTT.